Given below is one TCR beta chain in context. This clone was detected once. This receptor's antigen is unknown. Within one base of it there is no much larger clone, and no base qualities were kept. This entry comes from a study of T cell responses to AZD1222 COVID-19 vaccine (dated by TCRdb to the early 2020s). General notes on the study: TCR sequencing was performed for 230 to 250 trial participants, of whom 200 to 210 were given two doses of AZD1222 and around 25 were given two doses of MenACWY control vaccine. Trial participants were enrolled into age subgroups of 18-55, 56-69 and 70-plus years, which contained around 140, 26 and 57 TCR-sequenced participants, respectively. General findings and caveats noted by the study authors: Most participants were white British and females outnumbered males, and the authors suggested that clonal diversity may have been underestimated. Because no samples from the day 14 peak response were available, repertoires could be characterized only after the peak T cell response. Epitopes outside the regions mutated in the B.1.351 and B.1.1.7 variants were reportedly recognized by nearly half of the unique spike-specific TCRs. A significant rise in spike-specific TCR breadth and depth was observed after two AZD1222 doses relative to day 0 and relative to MenACWY recipients. CD4 TCRs associated with the vaccine covered the entire spike protein, and the dominant responses were in regions 160-218 and 743-854. Only a handful of AZD1222 recipients were SARS-CoV-2 seropositive at baseline, limiting conclusions about previously exposed vaccinees. The 56-69-year group was small, and its depth increase did not reach significance, likely because of low power.

Read against the paper, the sample's time point label means: about 28 days (+/-7) after the second vaccine dose. Because spike-specific TCR depth and breadth did not differ between the two schedules, AZD1222 recipients who got a second dose at roughly 4 weeks were pooled with those who got a second dose at roughly 12 weeks. The vaccinee samples were drawn from two UK trials, COV001 and COV002, one of which was a single-blind randomized controlled phase 2/3 trial testing AZD1222 (ChAdOx1 nCoV-19) in healthy adults. Trial participant PBMC samples were collected at day 0 and day 28 after the second dose for TCRbeta chain sequencing. The CDR3 regions of human TCRbeta chains were analyzed by immunosequencing. From the authors' description of their analysis: Repertoire TCRs were matched against a reference library of SARS-CoV-2-specific TCRs generated with the MIRA antigen-specificity platform. Breadth meant the fraction of unique TCRs that were SARS-CoV-2-associated, whereas depth meant the fraction of total T cells that were SARS-CoV-2-associated. Using the MIRA data, each spike-specific TCR was assigned both to the spike region to which the TCR was reactive and to a CD4 or CD8 class. Log10-transformed breadth and depth values were compared by one-way ANOVA with Sidak's multiple comparisons tests. The table was pulled from immuneACCESS by TCRdb, which kept in-frame rearrangements only. Such tables lose some clones; where checked, under half of the loss comes from unresolved V genes, and the rest has no known cause. V, J and clone size reflect that table, while D and trimming were determined from the DNA. Here the sample has fewer than 150,000 clones; approximately 92% occur a single time. The ten largest clones capture approximately 6.8% of the sample.

Source: peripheral blood, taken 28 days after the second AZD1222 dose. This TCR was recovered from an adult who received the AZD1222 COVID-19 vaccine.

CDR3 sequence: CASSSRGPLFNGYTF. Read as DNA, the sequence is TGTGCCAGCAGCTCCCGGGGACCCCTATTCAATGGCTACACCTTC. This chain joins TRBV7-9 to TRBJ1-2; tentative D gene TRBD1, with 5 bases matching. There are 15 amino acids in the CDR3, from cysteine to phenylalanine inclusive. Of the read, only the CDR3 DNA is kept; its 45 bases are in frame from base 1. CDR1 and CDR2, looked up from the germline V gene (reference sequence), are SEHNR and FQNEAQ. V gives up 4 bases and J gives up 6 bases, and the segment between their germline ends measures 18 bases.